This T cell receptor (beta chain) originates from a study of control samples from healthy donors and cancer patients. Data came from immunoSEQ multiplex PCR; TCRdb stores just in-frame clones and leaves some out. The table has 50,000 to 65,000 clones, 90% seen once; the top ten hold roughly 1.2%. Germline CDR1 LGHDT, CDR2 YNNKEL (reference sequence). V lost 3 bases and J lost 7; bases outside the gene matches: 5. The CDR3 has 15 residues. The chain recombines TRBV3-1 (or the pseudogene TRBV3-2) with TRBJ2-1; 11 positions match TRBD2. The sequenced sample was PBMCs. The sequence was collected from a woman between 50 and 59 years old with colorectal cancer. The CDR3 bases are TGTGCCAGCAGCCATAGCGGGGGGGCAAGGAATGAGCAGTTCTTC. Encoded protein: CASSHSGGARNEQFF.